The present entry profiles one T cell receptor (beta chain) with its context. The data derive from a study of blood T cell repertoires in COVID-19. The overall study: From the United States, Italy and Spain came samples of acute and convalescent COVID-19. Sample material is recorded as cDNA or gDNA derived from T cells, B-cell-depleted T cells, or PBMCs.

Profiled with immunoSEQ multiplex PCR; TCRdb holds only in-frame clones, not every one. The sample contains around 100,000 clones, approximately 80% of which appear only once. V lost 2 bases and J lost 6, with 14 bases in between. The V gene's germline CDR1 is SNHLY and CDR2 FYNNEI. This CDR3 contains 15 residues. V is TRBV2 and J is TRBJ1-5; D is unresolved. The source of this sequence is a man aged 50 to 60 with active or convalescent COVID-19. Specimen: peripheral blood. DNA of the CDR3: TGTGCCAGCAGTGAATTGGGTGCGCGGGGTCAGCCCCAGCATTTT. Translating it yields CASSELGARGQPQHF.